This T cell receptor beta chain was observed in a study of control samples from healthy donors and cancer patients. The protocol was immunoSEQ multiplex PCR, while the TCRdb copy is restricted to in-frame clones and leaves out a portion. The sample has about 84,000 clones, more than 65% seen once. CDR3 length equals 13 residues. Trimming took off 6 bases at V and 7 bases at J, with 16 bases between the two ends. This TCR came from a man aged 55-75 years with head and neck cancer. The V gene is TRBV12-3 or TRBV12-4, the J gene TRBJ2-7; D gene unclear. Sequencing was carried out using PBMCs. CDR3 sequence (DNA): TGTGCCAGCAGCTCTAACACAGCTAGGGAGCAGTACTTC. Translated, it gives CASSSNTAREQYF.